This T cell receptor (beta chain) was identified during a study of identical twins. V lost 2 bases to trimming and J lost 4 bases, with 15 bases between them. Germline CDR1 KGHSH, CDR2 LQKENI. The CDR3 spans 15 residues. From the 5' RACE reads, TCRdb called clonotypes with MiXCR, one entry per CDR3 protein. The data contain some 300,000 distinct CDR3 sequences, 9% to 15% of them singletons. These data were likewise used in another study, on yellow fever vaccine responses in identical twins.

The sample consisted of CD8+ T cells sorted from blood. The chain employs TRBV18 and TRBJ2-7; D may be TRBD1 (5 bases). The sequence was collected from a woman in her late teens or twenties in good health. CDR3 in DNA: TGTGCCAGCTCACCAGGGGCGGACCGAATGTACGAGCAGTACTTC. Residues: CASSPGADRMYEQYF. The full variable domain, in which reference TRBV18 and TRBJ2-7 provide the parts outside the CDR3, is NAGVMQNPRHLVRRRGQEARLRCSPMKGHSHVYWYRQLPEEGLKFMVYLQKENIIDESGMPKERFSAEFPKEGPSILRIQQVVRGDSAAYFCASSPGADRMYEQYFGPGTRLTVT.